This is a list of T cell receptor beta chains from one sample in a study of OX40 agonist ivuxolimab in advanced cancers. Clones were read by immunoSEQ multiplex PCR, and TCRdb kept only the in-frame ones, dropping some. The data contain tens of thousands of clones, about 80% of them singletons. The specimen was CD4+ or CD8+ T cells sorted from blood, collected in a trial of the OX40 agonist ivuxolimab. These receptors were taken from an adult with an advanced solid tumor such as melanoma, head and neck, liver or kidney cancer. CDR3s leave out the opening cysteine and the closing phenylalanine or tryptophan. Size is omitted from some rows. Given values are once, few, many or a class for expanded clones.

ASSLGGASSLYEQY	TRBJ2-7	NA	14	TRBV7-8
ASSPPGTGHDEQF	TRBJ2-1	NA	13	TRBV18
ANRLAGAETQY	TRBJ2-5	NA	11	TRBV5-4
ASSPGTGAHEQY	TRBJ2-7	few	12	TRBV7-2
ASSLDRNEQF	TRBJ2-1	few	10	TRBV7-3
ASSRDMSSYNEQF	TRBJ2-1	NA	13	TRBV5-1
ASSPDMYSGEQY	TRBJ2-7	few	12	TRBV7-9
ASSYSEGTYGYT	TRBJ1-2	few	12	TRBV6-5
ASSYSISSSGNTIY	TRBJ1-3	NA	14	TRBV6-5
ASSYPPTGTGTQY	TRBJ2-5	NA	13	TRBV6-5
ATSRELGHSNQPQH	TRBJ1-5	NA	14	TRBV15
ASILDPRAAEAF	TRBJ1-1	few	12	TRBV6-6
ASSLAVVGSTDTQY	TRBJ2-3	NA	14	TRBV7-9
ASSLLSGGAGEKLF	TRBJ1-4	NA	14	TRBV18
ASSYGTRSYTGELF	TRBJ2-2	NA	14	TRBV6-5
ATRVAGLSTDTQY	TRBJ2-3	NA	13	TRBV28
ATGSSPNYGYT	TRBJ1-2	NA	11	TRBV7-9
ASSKSLSGGAARYEQY	TRBJ2-7	NA	16	TRBV7-2
ASSQAQGRMNTEAF	TRBJ1-1	NA	14	TRBV4-1
ASSLEGPYEQY	TRBJ2-7	NA	11	TRBV28
AWSDGTSGVYFTSTDTQY	TRBJ2-3	NA	18	TRBV30
ASSLSGLAGEIAKNIQY	TRBJ2-4	few	17	TRBV5-1
ASSSARGIYNEQF	TRBJ2-1	NA	13	TRBV11-1
ASSKTGNYGYT	TRBJ1-2	NA	11	TRBV6-5
ATRTGANYGYT	TRBJ1-2	NA	11	TRBV28
ASSLVDYEQY	TRBJ2-7	NA	10	TRBV7-9
ASSEPGGETQY	TRBJ2-5	NA	11	TRBV10-2
ASSPFYGSNTEAF	TRBJ1-1	NA	13	TRBV11-1
ASSRPGLGGYT	TRBJ1-2	NA	11	TRBV7-2
ASSEWTTGQGNTIY	TRBJ1-3	NA	14	TRBV10-2
ASRTSYEQY	TRBJ2-7	NA	9	TRBV6-5
ASSQGVSSYNEQF	TRBJ2-1	NA	13	TRBV4-2
ASSSGTSEQY	TRBJ2-3	once	10	TRBV6-6
ASSEGRNTEAF	TRBJ1-1	once	11	TRBV18
ASSPPGTVGEQY	TRBJ2-7	NA	12	TRBV5-4
ASSLELSGNTIY	TRBJ1-3	NA	12	TRBV7-2
ASSLGRTVNTEAF	TRBJ1-1	NA	13	TRBV14
ASSPKVRAGYT	TRBJ1-2	NA	11	TRBV28
ASSYRRGGGHEQY	TRBJ2-7	NA	13	TRBV6-5